Reported below is one T cell receptor (beta chain). This clonotype was seen just once. Its specific antigen is unknown. Base qualities are not recorded, but no much larger clone differs from it by a single base. Donors were 39 systemically healthy Caucasian individuals from Russia aged about 6 to 100 years. Ten milliliters of peripheral blood were drawn from each donor into EDTA-treated Vacutainer tubes. Ficoll-Paque density-gradient centrifugation was used to isolate PBMCs, with at least 7 million obtained per sample. Trizol reagent was used to extract total RNA from the PBMCs, yielding at least 6 micrograms per sample. Naive CD45RAhigh/CD27high T cell percentages were measured by flow cytometry on a PBMC aliquot from every donor. Receptor libraries were prepared by 5' RACE. The instrument given in TCRdb is Illumina HiSeq 2500. A second PCR of about 6 to 11 cycles was performed with a sample-barcoded 5' primer and a J-beta primer mix. A template-switch 5' adaptor carrying 12 random nucleotides introduced a unique molecular identifier onto each TCR beta cDNA molecule. Each sample yielded at least 2.5 million CDR3-containing paired-end reads. All of the RNA was converted into first-strand cDNA using the Mint cDNA synthesis kit, with a TRBC-specific oligonucleotide serving as the primer. Following uracil-DNA glycosylase treatment, a first 18-cycle PCR with universal primers M1SS and BC2_uni_R was performed on all cDNA. The authors' pipeline ran thus. Normalization of each sample was performed by random selection of 1 million high-quality reads, each carrying a distinct molecular identifier. Reads sharing molecular identifiers were discarded rather than binned into consensus sequences. MiTCR, run with a Q25 quality threshold and the strictest error-elimination algorithm, handled CDR3 identification, clonotype clustering and error correction. Lower-bound total TCR beta diversity was estimated with a nonparametric unseen species model using Euler transformation. The public sequencing data were trimmed at Q25 with fastp and processed into clonotypes with MiXCR by TCRdb, which kept only in-frame beta chains. Entries that share a CDR3 protein sequence are merged under the most common genes and DNA. For this entry, the V and J calls and clone size follow TCRdb and not the study's own pipeline. For this sample the table gives more than 1 million distinct CDR3 sequences, of which under 55% were detected only once. The ten top clones hold under 20% of the sample.

The CDR3, from cysteine to phenylalanine, totals 15 residues. Kept here is only the CDR3 DNA, which spans 45 bases and is read in frame from base 1. V sheds 6 bases and J sheds 0 bases, leaving 11 bases between their ends. CDR1 MNHEY and CDR2 SVGAGI were looked up in the germline V gene. The data stem from a study of blood T cells in healthy people across ages (dated by TCRdb to the mid-2010s). Study-level background: In model experiments, roughly one uniquely barcoded TCR beta cDNA molecule per two T cells was captured by template switching. To avoid experimental bias, donors of different ages were spread randomly across the sequencing lanes. Four age groups were formed from the donors: young (average roughly 15 years), middle-aged (just under 40), aged (about 62) and long-lived (roughly 88). The study measured age-related changes in TCR beta repertoire diversity using deep sequencing normalized with unique cDNA molecular identifiers. For two donors (one aged 18 to 29 and one aged 80 or older), the study analyzed two additional independent replicas of 1 million unique cDNA reads from the same blood draw.

Broader findings and caveats from the paper: The CMV infection status of donors was not known, potentially confounding age-related changes in expanded clonotypes. Estimates of total diversity based on one million sequenced T cells were regarded as lower bounds and as underestimates. Compared with the aged group, the long-lived group had more naive CD4+ T cells, fewer expanded clones and increased TCR diversity, suggesting age selection. Observed TCR beta diversity per million T cells fell roughly linearly with age, and a significant reduction was already apparent by age around 40. Conclusive comparison of naive and antigen-experienced compartments was prevented by the profiling of bulk unsorted PBMCs. The percentage of naive T cells measured by flow cytometry correlated strongly with observed TCR beta diversity.

The chain is made from TRBV6-5 and TRBJ1-4; the D segment cannot be called with confidence. This TCR was sampled from a woman aged 55-75 years in good health. The sequenced sample was blood. The CDR3 region: CASRRDHATNEKLFF. The DNA is TGTGCCAGCAGAAGGGATCATGCAACTAATGAAAAACTGTTTTTT.